This T cell receptor beta chain was captured in a study of cytomegalovirus exposure and HLA in healthy donors (dated by TCRdb to 2017 to 2019). Study-wide context: A later analysis indicated that the 120 validation repertoires were generated on the platform also employed for the approximately 670 repertoires of the first cohort. The aim of the study was to test whether cataloging public T cell receptors could identify signatures of past pathogen exposure. A separate validation cohort of approximately 130 different subjects was used in addition to the 666-subject first cohort. The study combined high-throughput TCR immunosequencing, statistical association of individual TCRs with disease status, and machine learning to predict cytomegalovirus infection status. What the authors observed across the whole study: While some public TCRs were present in many individuals, most TCR sequences turned up only very rarely across donors. A few of the identified cytomegalovirus-associated TCR beta chains were confirmed in vitro to be specific for cytomegalovirus antigens. All 130 or so repertoires were used to score co-occurrence in the validation cohort in a later analysis, because that analysis had no HLA typing for the cohort. The study gave a list of around 170 TCR beta chains associated with cytomegalovirus. A later analysis found that TCRs clustered in the first cohort also tended to co-occur in the roughly 120 validation repertoires, with 94% of cluster scores above 0. The classifier was reported to diagnose cytomegalovirus status with high specificity and sensitivity in both the original and validation cohorts. The authors suggested that the approach could potentially be extended to other disease states and immunological phenotypes.

Separate from the roughly 650-subject first cohort, the validation cohort of roughly 130 subjects was the group to which the donors belonged. The method behind the library was the immunoSEQ multiplex PCR assay. The original pipeline was this. A statistical classification framework was developed to diagnose cytomegalovirus status using the catalog of TCR beta chain sequences. The table was pulled from immuneACCESS by TCRdb, which kept in-frame rearrangements only. Such tables lose some clones; where checked, under half of the loss comes from unresolved V genes, and the rest has no known cause. D and trimming were read from the DNA, whereas the V and J calls and clone size are those reported in that table. The sample has some 290,000 clones on record, approximately 85% of them singletons. The ten most abundant clones make up more than 0.95% of the sample. With respect to this clone: The antigen this receptor binds is unknown. No base qualities exist here, and no much larger clone lies one base off it.

The CDR3 has 16 amino acids, counting the end cysteine and phenylalanine. Just the 48-base CDR3 DNA is kept, in frame starting at base 1. The V end gives up 5 bases and the J end 2 bases, leaving 7 bases in the junction not matched to a gene. Taken from the germline V gene, the CDR1 and CDR2 loops are SNHLY and FYNNEI. The V and J segments used are TRBV2 and TRBJ2-3, with 10 bases matching TRBD2. The clonotype originates from a young man in good health and CMV-seronegative. The sequenced sample consisted of PBMCs. The CDR3 has the sequence CASSISGGINTDTQYF. The nucleotide sequence is TGTGCCAGCAGTATTAGCGGGGGGATCAACACAGATACGCAGTATTTT.